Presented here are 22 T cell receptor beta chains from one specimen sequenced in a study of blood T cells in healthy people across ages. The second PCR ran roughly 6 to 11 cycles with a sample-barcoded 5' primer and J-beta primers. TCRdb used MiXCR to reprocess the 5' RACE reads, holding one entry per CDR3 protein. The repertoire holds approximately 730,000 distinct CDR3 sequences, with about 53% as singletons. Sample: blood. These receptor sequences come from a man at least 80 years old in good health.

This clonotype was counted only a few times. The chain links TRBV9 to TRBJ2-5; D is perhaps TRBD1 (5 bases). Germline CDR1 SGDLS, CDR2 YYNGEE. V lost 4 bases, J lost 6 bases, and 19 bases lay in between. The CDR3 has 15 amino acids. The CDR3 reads CASSPGGATKKTQYF. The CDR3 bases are TGTGCCAGCAGCCCCGGTGGGGCTACGAAGAAGACCCAGTACTTC.

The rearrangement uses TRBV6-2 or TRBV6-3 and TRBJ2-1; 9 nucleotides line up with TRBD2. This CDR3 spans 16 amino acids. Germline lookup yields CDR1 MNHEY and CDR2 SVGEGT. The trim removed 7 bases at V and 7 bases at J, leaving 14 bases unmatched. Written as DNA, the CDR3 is TGTGCCAGCACCCTAAGGCGGGGGGGCGCTGGGAATGAGCAGTTCTTC. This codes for CASTLRRGGAGNEQFF.

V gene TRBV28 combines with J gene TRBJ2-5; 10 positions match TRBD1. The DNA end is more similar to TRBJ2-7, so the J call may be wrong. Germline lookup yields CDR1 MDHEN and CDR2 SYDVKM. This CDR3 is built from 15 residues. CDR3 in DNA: TGTGCCAGCAGTTTACCCGGACAGGGGGTATACGAGCAGTACTTC. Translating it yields CASSLPGQGVYEQYF.

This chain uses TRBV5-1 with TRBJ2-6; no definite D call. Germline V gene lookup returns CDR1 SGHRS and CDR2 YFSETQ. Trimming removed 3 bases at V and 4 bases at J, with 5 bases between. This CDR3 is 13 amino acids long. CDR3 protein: CASSWTGANVLTF. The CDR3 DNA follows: TGCGCCAGCAGCTGGACCGGGGCCAACGTCCTGACTTTC.

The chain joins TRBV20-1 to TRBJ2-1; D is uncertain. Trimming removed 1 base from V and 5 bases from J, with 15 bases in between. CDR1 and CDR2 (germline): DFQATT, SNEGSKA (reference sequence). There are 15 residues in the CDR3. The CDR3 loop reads CSARGQGLENNEQFF. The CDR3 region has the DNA TGCAGTGCTAGAGGACAAGGGCTAGAAAACAATGAGCAGTTCTTC.

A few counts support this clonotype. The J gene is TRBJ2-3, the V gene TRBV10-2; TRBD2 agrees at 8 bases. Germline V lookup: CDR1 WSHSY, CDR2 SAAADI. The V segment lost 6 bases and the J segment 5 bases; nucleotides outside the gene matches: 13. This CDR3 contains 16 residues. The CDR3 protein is CASRDLTGGRIDTQYF. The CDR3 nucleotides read TGCGCCAGCAGGGACCTGACGGGAGGGCGAATAGATACGCAGTATTTT.

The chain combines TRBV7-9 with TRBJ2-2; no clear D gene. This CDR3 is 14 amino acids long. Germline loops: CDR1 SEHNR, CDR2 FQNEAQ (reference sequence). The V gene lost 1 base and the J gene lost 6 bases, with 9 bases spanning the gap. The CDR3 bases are TGTGCCAGCAGCTTAGGGTCGGAATCCGGGGAGCTGTTTTTT. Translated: CASSLGSESGELFF.

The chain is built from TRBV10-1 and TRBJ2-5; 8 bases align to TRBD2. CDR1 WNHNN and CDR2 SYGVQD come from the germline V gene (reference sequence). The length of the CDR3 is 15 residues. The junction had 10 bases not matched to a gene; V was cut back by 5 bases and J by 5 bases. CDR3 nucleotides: TGCGCCAGCAGTAATACGGGAGGGCGTTTCGAGACCCAGTACTTC. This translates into CASSNTGGRFETQYF.

As DNA, the CDR3 is TGCGCCAGCAGCCAGCACAGGGGAGCGGGCACCTACGAGCAGTACTTC. Its protein product is CASSQHRGAGTYEQYF. The chain uses TRBV4-1 and TRBJ2-7; perhaps TRBD1 as D (7 bases). Deletions cut 3 bases from V and 2 bases from J, with 17 bases between. Germline loops: CDR1 MGHRA, CDR2 YSYEKL. CDR3 length: 16 residues.

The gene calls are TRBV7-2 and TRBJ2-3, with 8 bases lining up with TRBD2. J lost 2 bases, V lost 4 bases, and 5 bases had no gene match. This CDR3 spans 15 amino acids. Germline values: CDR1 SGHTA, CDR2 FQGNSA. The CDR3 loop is CASSSLLAVTDTQYF. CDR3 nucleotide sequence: TGTGCCAGCAGCTCACTACTAGCGGTCACAGATACGCAGTATTTT.

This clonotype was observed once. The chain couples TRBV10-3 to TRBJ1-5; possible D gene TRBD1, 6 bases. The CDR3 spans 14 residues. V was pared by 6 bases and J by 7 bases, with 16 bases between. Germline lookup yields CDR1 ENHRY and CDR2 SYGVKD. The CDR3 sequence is CAISDSGGGQPQHF. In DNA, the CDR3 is TGTGCCATCAGCGATTCGGGGGGCGGACAGCCCCAGCATTTT.

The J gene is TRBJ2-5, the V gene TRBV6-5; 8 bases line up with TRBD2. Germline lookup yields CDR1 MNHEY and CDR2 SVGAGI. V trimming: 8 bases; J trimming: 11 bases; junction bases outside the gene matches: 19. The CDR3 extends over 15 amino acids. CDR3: CASQSPPGGPGEQYF. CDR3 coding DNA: TGTGCCAGCCAGTCGCCCCCGGGAGGGCCCGGAGAGCAGTACTTC.

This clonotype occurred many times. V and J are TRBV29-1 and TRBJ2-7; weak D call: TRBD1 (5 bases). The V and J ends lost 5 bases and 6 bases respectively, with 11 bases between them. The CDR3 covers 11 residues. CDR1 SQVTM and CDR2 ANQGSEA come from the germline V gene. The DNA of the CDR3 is TGCAGCGTTCAAAGGGGTAGCGAGCAGTACTTC. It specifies CSVQRGSEQYF.

CDR3 sequence: CATKAGHWNEKLFF. CDR3 nucleotide sequence: TGTGCCACTAAAGCAGGACACTGGAATGAAAAACTGTTTTTT. The chain is built from TRBV6-5 and TRBJ1-4, with D perhaps TRBD1 (5 bases). The germline CDR1 and CDR2 sequences are MNHEY and SVGAGI. The CDR3 runs 14 residues. The V end was cut by 10 bases, the J end by 5 bases, with 17 bases between.

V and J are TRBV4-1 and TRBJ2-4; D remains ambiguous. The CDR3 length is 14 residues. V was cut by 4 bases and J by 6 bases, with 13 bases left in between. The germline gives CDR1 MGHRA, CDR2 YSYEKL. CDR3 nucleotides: TGCGCCAGCAGCCTAGAAGAGGTTCGAAACATTCAGTACTTC. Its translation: CASSLEEVRNIQYF.

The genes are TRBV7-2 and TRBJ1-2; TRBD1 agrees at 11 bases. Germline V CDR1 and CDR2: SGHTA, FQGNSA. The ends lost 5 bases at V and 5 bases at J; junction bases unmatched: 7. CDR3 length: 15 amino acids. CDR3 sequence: CASSARTGGGYGYTF. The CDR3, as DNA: TGTGCCAGCAGCGCCCGGACAGGGGGCGGGTATGGCTACACCTTC.

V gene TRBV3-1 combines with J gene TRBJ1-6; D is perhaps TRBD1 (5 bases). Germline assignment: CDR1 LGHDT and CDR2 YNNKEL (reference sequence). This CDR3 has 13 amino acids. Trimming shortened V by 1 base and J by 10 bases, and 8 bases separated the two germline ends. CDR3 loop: CASSQGGGSPLHF. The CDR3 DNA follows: TGTGCCAGCAGCCAAGGTGGGGGGTCACCCCTCCACTTT.

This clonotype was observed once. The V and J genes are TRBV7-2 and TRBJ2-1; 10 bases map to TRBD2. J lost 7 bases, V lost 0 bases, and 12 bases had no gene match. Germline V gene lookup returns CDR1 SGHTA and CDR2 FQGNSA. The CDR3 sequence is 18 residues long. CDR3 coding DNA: TGTGCCAGCAGCTTAGCGGTCGGTAGCGGGAGGCCGGGGAATGAGCAGTTCTTC. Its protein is CASSLAVGSGRPGNEQFF.

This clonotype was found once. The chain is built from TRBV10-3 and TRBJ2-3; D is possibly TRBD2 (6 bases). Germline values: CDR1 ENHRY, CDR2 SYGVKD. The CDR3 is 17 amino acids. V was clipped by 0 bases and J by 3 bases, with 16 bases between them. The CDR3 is CAISESTSSSGTDTQYF. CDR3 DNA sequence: TGTGCCATCAGTGAGTCGACTTCATCGAGCGGGACAGATACGCAGTATTTT.

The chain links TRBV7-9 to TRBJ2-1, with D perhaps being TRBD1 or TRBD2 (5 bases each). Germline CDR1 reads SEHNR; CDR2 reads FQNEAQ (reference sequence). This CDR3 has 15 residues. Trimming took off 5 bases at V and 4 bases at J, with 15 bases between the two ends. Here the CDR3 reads CASSPPGDPYNEQFF. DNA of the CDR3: TGTGCCAGCAGCCCCCCCGGGGACCCATACAATGAGCAGTTCTTC. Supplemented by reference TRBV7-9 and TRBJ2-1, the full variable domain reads DTGVSQNPRHKITKRGQNVTFRCDPISEHNRLYWYRQTLGQGPEFLTYFQNEAQLEKSRLLSDRFSAERPKGSFSTLEIQRTEQGDSAMYLCASSPPGDPYNEQFFGPGTRLTVL.

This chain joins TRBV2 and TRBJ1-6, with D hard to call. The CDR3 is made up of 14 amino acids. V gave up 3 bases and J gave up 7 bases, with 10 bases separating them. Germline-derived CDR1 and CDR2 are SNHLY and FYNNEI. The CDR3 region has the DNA TGTGCCAGCAGTGACAGGTCCGCCAATTCACCCCTCCACTTT. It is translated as CASSDRSANSPLHF.

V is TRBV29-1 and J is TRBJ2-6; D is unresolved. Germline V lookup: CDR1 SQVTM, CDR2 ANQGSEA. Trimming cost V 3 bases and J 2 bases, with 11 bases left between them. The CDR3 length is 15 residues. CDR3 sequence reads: CSVDGFGAGANVLTF. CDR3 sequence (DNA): TGCAGCGTTGACGGTTTTGGTGCTGGGGCCAACGTCCTGACTTTC.